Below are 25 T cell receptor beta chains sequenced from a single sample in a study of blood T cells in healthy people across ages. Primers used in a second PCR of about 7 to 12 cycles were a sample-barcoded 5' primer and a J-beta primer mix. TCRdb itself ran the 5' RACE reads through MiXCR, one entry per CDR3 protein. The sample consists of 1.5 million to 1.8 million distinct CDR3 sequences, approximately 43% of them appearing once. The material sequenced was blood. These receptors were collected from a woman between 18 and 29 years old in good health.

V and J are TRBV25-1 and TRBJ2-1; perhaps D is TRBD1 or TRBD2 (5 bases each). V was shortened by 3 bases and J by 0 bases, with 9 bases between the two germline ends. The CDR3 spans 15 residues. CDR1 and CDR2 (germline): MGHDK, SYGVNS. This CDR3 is CASSEAGSSYNEQFF. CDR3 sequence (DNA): TGTGCCAGCAGTGAGGCAGGGAGCTCCTACAATGAGCAGTTCTTC.

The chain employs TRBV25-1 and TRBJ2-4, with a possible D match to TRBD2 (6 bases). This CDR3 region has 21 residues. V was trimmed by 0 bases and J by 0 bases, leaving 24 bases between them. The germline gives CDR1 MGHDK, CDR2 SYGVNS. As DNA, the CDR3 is TGTGCCAGCAGTGAATATATAGAGGGGACCGGGACTTCGCTAGCCAAAAACATTCAGTACTTC. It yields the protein CASSEYIEGTGTSLAKNIQYF.

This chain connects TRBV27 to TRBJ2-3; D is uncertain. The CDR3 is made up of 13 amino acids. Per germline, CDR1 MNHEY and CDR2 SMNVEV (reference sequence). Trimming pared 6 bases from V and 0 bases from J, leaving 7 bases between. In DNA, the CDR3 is TGTGCCAGCAGGCTATATAGCACAGATACGCAGTATTTT. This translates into CASRLYSTDTQYF.

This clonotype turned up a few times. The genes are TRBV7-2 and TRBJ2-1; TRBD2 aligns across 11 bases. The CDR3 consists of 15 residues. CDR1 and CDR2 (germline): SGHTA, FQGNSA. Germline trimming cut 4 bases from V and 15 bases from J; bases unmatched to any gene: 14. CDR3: CASSSKVLAGEAPFF. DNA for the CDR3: TGTGCCAGCAGCTCAAAGGTACTAGCGGGGGAGGCACCGTTCTTC.

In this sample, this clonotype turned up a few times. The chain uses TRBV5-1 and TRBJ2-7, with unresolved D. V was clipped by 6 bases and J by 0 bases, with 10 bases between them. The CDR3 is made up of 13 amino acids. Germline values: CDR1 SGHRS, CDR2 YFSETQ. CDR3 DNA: TGCGCCAGCACTTCGACACTCTCCTACGAGCAGTACTTC. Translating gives CASTSTLSYEQYF.

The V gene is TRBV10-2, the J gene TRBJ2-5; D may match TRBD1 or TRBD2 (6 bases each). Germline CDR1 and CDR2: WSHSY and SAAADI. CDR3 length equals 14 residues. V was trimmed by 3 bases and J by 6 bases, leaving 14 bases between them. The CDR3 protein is CASSEGGLRKTQYF. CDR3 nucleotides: TGCGCCAGCAGTGAAGGGGGGTTGCGGAAGACCCAGTACTTC.

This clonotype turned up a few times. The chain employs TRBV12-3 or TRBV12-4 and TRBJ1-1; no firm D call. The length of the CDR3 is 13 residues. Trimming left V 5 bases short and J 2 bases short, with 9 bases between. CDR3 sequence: CASSVAANTEAFF. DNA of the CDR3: TGTGCCAGCAGTGTGGCAGCAAACACTGAAGCTTTCTTT.

CDR3 loop: CASSWGTTEINYGYTF. The CDR3 nucleotides are TGTGCCAGCAGCTGGGGTACGACAGAAATTAACTATGGCTACACCTTC. The gene calls are TRBV7-2 and TRBJ1-2, with D maybe TRBD1 (5 bases). Germline V gene sequence: CDR1 SGHTA, CDR2 FQGNSA. The V gene lost 4 bases and the J gene lost 1 base, with 16 bases spanning the gap. The CDR3 totals 16 residues.

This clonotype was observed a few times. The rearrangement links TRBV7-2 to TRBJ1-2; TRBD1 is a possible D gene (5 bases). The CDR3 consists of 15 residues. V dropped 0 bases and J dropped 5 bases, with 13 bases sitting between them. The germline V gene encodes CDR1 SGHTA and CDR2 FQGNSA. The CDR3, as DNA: TGTGCCAGCAGCTTAGCCACAGGAGGTCCGTATGGCTACACCTTC. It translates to CASSLATGGPYGYTF.

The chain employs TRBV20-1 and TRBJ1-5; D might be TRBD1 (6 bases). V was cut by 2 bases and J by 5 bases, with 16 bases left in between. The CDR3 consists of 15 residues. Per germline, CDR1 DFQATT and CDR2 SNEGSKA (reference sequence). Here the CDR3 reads CSARLTGSGDQPQHF. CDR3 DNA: TGCAGTGCTAGACTAACAGGGAGCGGGGATCAGCCCCAGCATTTT.

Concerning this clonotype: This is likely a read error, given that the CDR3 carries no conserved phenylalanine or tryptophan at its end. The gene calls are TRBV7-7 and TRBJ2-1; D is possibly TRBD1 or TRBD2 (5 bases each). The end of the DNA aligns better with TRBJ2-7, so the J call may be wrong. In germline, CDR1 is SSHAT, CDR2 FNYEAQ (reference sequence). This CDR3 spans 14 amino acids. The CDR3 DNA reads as TGTGCTAGCAGTGCGGGCCGGGGCTACAATGAGCAGTACTTG. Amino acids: CASSAGRGYNEQYL.

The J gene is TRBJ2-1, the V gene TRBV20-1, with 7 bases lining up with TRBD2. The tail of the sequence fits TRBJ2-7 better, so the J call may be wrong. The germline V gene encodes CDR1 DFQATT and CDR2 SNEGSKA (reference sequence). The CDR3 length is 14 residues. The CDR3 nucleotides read TGCAGTGCTAGGGGACTACGTACTTACAATGAGCAGTACTTC. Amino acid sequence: CSARGLRTYNEQYF.

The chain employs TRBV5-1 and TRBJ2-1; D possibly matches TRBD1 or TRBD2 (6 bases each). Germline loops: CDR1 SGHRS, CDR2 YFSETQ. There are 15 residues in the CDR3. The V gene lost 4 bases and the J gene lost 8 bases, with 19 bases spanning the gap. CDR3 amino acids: CASSGGGRLTDEQFF. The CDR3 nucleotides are TGCGCCAGCAGCGGAGGGGGACGGTTGACGGATGAGCAGTTCTTC.

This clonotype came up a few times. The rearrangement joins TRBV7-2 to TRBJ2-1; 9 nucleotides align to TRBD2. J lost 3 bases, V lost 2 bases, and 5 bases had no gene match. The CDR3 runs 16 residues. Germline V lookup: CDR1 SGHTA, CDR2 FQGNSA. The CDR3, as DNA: TGTGCCAGCAGCTTAAGGCTAGCGGGGCGCTACAATGAGCAGTTCTTC. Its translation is CASSLRLAGRYNEQFF. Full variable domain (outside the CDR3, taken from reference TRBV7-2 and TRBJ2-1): GAGVSQSPSNKVTEKGKDVELRCDPISGHTALYWYRQSLGQGLEFLIYFQGNSAPDKSGLPSDRFSAERTGGSVSTLTIQRTQQEDSAVYLCASSLRLAGRYNEQFFGPGTRLTVL.

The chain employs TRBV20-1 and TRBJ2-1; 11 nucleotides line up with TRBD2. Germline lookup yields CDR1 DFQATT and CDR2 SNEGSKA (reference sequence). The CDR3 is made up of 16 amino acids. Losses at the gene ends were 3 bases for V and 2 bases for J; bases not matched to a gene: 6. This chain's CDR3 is CSASGLAGRTYNEQFF. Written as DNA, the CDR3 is TGCAGTGCTAGTGGACTAGCGGGTAGAACCTACAATGAGCAGTTCTTC.

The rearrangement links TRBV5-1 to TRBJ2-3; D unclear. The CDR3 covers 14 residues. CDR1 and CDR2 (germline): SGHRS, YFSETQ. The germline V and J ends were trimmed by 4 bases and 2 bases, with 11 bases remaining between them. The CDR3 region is CASSLDPATDTQYF. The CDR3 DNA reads TGCGCCAGCAGCCTTGACCCGGCCACAGATACGCAGTATTTT.

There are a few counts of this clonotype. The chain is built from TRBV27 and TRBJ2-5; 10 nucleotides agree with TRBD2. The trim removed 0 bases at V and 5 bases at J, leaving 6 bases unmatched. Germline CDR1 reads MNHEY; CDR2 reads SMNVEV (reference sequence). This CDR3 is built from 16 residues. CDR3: CASSLSPSGSRETQYF. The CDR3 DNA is TGTGCCAGCAGTTTATCGCCTAGCGGGAGTAGGGAGACCCAGTACTTC.

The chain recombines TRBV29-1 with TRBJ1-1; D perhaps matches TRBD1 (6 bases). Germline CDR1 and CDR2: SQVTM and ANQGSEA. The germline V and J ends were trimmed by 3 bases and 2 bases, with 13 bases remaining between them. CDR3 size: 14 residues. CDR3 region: CSVETQGSNTEAFF. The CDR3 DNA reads TGCAGCGTTGAGACACAGGGATCCAACACTGAAGCTTTCTTT. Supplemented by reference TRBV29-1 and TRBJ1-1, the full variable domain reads SAVISQKPSRDICQRGTSLTIQCQVDSQVTMMFWYRQQPGQSLTLIATANQGSEATYESGFVIDKFPISRPNLTFSTLTVSNMSPEDSSIYLCSVETQGSNTEAFFGQGTRLTVV.

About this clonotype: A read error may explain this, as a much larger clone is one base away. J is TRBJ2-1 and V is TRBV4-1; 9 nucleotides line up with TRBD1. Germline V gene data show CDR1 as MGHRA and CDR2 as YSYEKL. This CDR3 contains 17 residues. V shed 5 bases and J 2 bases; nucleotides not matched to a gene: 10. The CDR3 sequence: CASSSDLGTGPYNEQFF. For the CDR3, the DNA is TGCGCCAGCAGCTCGGACCTGGGGACAGGGCCCTACAATGAGCAGTTCTTC.

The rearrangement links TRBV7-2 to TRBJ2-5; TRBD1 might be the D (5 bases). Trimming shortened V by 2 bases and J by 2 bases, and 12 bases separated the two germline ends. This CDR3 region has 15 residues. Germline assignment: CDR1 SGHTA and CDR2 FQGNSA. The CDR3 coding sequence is TGTGCCAGCAGCTTAATAGGGGCGCGACAAGAGACCCAGTACTTC. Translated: CASSLIGARQETQYF.

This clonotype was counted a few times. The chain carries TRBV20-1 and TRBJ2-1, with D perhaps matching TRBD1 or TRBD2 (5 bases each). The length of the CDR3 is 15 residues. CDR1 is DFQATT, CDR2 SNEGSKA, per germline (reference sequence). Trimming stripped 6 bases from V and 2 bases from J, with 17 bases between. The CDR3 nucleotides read TGCAGTGCCCCACCCGGGGCCTTAACCTACAATGAGCAGTTCTTC. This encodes CSAPPGALTYNEQFF.

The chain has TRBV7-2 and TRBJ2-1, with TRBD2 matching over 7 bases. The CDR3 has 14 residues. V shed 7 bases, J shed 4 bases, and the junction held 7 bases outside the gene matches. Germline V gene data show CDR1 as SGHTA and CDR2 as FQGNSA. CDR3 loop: CASTPQRDYNEQFF. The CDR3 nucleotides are TGTGCCAGCACCCCTCAGCGGGATTACAATGAGCAGTTCTTC.

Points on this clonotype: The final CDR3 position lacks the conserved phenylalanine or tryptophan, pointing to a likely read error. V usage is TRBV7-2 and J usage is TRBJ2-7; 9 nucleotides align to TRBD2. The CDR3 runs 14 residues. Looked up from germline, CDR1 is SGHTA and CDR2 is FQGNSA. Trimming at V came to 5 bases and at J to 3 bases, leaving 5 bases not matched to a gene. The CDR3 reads CASSTLAGFYEQYS. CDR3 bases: TGTGCCAGCAGCACCCTAGCGGGATTCTACGAGCAGTACTCC.

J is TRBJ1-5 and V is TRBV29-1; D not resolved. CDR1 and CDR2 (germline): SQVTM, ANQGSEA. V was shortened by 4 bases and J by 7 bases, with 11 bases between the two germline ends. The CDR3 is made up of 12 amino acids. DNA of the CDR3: TGCAGCGTTGGGGGAATAGGGCAGCCCCAGCATTTT. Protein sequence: CSVGGIGQPQHF.

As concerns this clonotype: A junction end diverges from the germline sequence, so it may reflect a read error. CDR3 region: CASRQDLGQGIEQYF. Here the CDR3 DNA reads TGCGCCAGCAGACAAGATTTAGGACAGGGAATCGAGCAGTACTTC. The chain has TRBV4-1 and TRBJ2-7; 8 bases agree with TRBD1. Looked up from germline, CDR1 is MGHRA and CDR2 is YSYEKL. CDR3 length: 15 amino acids.